This T cell receptor beta chain derives from a study of identical twins. One entry per CDR3 protein, called by TCRdb with MiXCR from the 5' RACE reads. Here the sample spans around 1.7 million distinct CDR3 sequences, less than 40% being singletons. This CDR3 is built from 15 residues. The V and J ends lost 0 bases and 4 bases, in that order; junction bases with no gene match: 4. CDR1 and CDR2 (germline): GTSNPN, SVGIG (reference sequence). V usage is TRBV30 and J usage is TRBJ2-1, with 9 nucleotides matching TRBD1. Material for sequencing was cord blood. This receptor was taken from a newborn girl in good health. CDR3 in amino acids: CAWSVPGQGYNEQFF. The CDR3 DNA reads TGTGCCTGGAGTGTACCGGGACAGGGATACAATGAGCAGTTCTTC.